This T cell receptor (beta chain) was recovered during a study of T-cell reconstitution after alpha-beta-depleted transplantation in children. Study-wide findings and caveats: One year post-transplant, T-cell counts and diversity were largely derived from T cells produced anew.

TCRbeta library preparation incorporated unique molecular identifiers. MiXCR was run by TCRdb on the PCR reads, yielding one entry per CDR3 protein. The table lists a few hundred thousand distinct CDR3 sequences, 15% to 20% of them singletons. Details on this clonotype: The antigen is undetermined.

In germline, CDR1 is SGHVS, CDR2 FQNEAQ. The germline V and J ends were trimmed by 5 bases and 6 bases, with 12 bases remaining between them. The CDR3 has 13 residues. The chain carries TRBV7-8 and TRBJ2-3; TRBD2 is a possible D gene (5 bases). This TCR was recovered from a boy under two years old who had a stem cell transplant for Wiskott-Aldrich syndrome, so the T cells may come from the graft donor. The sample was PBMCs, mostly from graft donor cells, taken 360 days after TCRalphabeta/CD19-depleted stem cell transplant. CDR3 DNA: TGTGCCAGCAGCACGGGCCCGGGGGATACGCAGTATTTT. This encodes CASSTGPGDTQYF. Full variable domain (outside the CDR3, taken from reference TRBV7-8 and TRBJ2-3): GAGVSQSPRYKVAKRGQDVALRCDPISGHVSLFWYQQALGQGPEFLTYFQNEAQLDKSGLPSDRFFAERPEGSVSTLKIQRTQQEDSAVYLCASSTGPGDTQYFGPGTRLTVL.